The present T cell receptor (beta chain) was sequenced within a study of T cell responses to AZD1222 COVID-19 vaccine. Study-wide results and limits: Dominant CD4 TCR responses targeted spike regions 160-218 and 743-854. Unmutated variant regions reportedly attract nearly half of all spike-specific TCRs. Donors, mostly white British, included more females; clonal diversity was possibly underestimated.

Remarks on this clone: Its antigen is undetermined.

Trimming left V 6 bases short and J 4 bases short, with 12 bases between. The CDR3 sequence is 13 residues long. Sequenced by immunoSEQ multiplex PCR; TCRdb stores in-frame clones only, minus some. The sample includes roughly 160,000 clones, 90% to 95% of them seen just once. The V call is TRBV12-3 or TRBV12-4, the J call TRBJ1-1; no firm D call. Sample: peripheral blood, taken on day 0 of AZD1222 vaccination. This clonotype originated in an adult in good health. In DNA form, the CDR3 reads TGTGCCAGCAGCCAGTCCCGGATCACTGAAGCTTTCTTT. Protein product: CASSQSRITEAFF.